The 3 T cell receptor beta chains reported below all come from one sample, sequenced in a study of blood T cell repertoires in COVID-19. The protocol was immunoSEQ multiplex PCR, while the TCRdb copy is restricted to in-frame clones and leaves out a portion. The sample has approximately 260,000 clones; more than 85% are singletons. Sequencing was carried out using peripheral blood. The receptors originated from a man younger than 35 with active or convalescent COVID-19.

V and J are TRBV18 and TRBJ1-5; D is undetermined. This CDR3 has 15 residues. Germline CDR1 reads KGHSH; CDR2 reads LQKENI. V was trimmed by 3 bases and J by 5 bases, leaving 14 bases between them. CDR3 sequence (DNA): TGTGCCAGCTCACCGTCCTTACCCGGGGATCAGCCCCAGCATTTT. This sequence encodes CASSPSLPGDQPQHF.

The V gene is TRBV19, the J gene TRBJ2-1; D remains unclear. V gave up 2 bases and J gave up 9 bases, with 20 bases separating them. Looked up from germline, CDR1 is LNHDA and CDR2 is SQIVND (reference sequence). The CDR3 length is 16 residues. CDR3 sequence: CASSIPHLSRTFEQFF. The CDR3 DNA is TGTGCCAGTAGTATACCCCACTTGTCTAGAACATTTGAGCAGTTCTTC. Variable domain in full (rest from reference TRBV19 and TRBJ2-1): DGGITQSPKYLFRKEGQNVTLSCEQNLNHDAMYWYRQDPGQGLRLIYYSQIVNDFQKGDIAEGYSVSREKKESFPLTVTSAQKNPTAFYLCASSIPHLSRTFEQFFGPGTRLTVL.

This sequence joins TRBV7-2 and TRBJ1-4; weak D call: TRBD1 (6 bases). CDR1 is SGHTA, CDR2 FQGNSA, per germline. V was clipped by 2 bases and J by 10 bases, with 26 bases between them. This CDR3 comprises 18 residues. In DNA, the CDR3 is TGTGCCAGCAGCTTAAAAGTTCTTTCGGGGGGCCTTGCTGGAAAACTGTTTTTT. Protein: CASSLKVLSGGLAGKLFF.